Sequencing of this TCR beta chain was carried out in a study of blood T cell repertoires in COVID-19. Turning to the study itself: PBMCs, B-cell-depleted T cells, or T cells provided the cDNA or gDNA that made up the material.

Authors' data handling: The assay estimated nucleated cells by amplifying reference gene primers. Here immunoSEQ multiplex PCR was the method, and the copy in TCRdb shows in-frame clones only, minus some. V, J and clone size are taken as reported in that table, and D and trimming were inferred from the DNA itself. Of about 120,000 clones in the sample, 75% to 90% were seen once. The CDR3 runs 16 residues. The trim removed 4 bases at V and 5 bases at J, leaving 5 bases unmatched. Per germline, CDR1 MGHRA and CDR2 YSYEKL. Sequencing was carried out using peripheral blood. The sequence was collected from a man aged 70-80 years with active or convalescent COVID-19. The V and J genes are TRBV4-1 and TRBJ2-2, with 12 nucleotides matching TRBD2. In DNA form, the CDR3 reads TGCGCCAGCAGCCCGACTAGCGGGAGAGGAACCGGGGAGCTGTTTTTT. Protein sequence: CASSPTSGRGTGELFF.